This T cell receptor (beta chain) derives from a study of cytomegalovirus exposure and HLA in healthy donors. The PCR employed 60 Vbeta primers together with 13 Jbeta primers. Measured with immunoSEQ multiplex PCR; TCRdb has only the in-frame clones, and not every one. Of 140,000 to 150,000 clones in the sample, about 85% were seen once. A note on this clone: Its target is not known.

The study's findings and limits: It was shown in a later analysis that HLA-associated TCR beta chains were more clonally expanded than other, equally common chains. An observed cluster of highly shared sequence variants was recorded as a likely sequencing artifact. V- and J-gene trimming of TCR beta was linked (in a later analysis) to a missense DCLRE1C variant. It emerged from a later analysis that several of the most significant clusters appeared to be linked to common viral pathogens.

In germline, CDR1 is SGHVS, CDR2 FQNEAQ. This CDR3 is built from 14 residues. Material for sequencing was PBMCs. The J gene is TRBJ2-5, the V gene TRBV7-8; the match to TRBD2 covers 9 bases. The J call may be mistaken, given a closer DNA end match to TRBJ2-7. The sequence was collected from a boy aged 2 to 9 in good health and CMV-seronegative. The CDR3 reads CASSEAGGLYEQYF. CDR3 nucleotide sequence: TGTGCCAGCAGCGAAGCGGGAGGACTCTACGAGCAGTACTTC.